A selection of T cell receptor beta chains follows, all from one sample in a study of T cells after yellow fever vaccination. TCRdb called the 5' RACE reads again in MiXCR, with one record for every CDR3 protein. The sample has 620,000 or so distinct CDR3 sequences, approximately 13% seen once; the top ten hold 15%. This specimen was PBMCs, taken on the day of the yellow fever booster vaccination. These receptors originate from a young man who received the YFV17D yellow fever vaccine. The CDR3 runs from the conserved cysteine through the conserved F or W. D genes are given only for firm matches. Clone sizes are given selectively: once, few, many, or a class where the clone is expanded.

clone size	D gene	V gene	J gene	CDR3 protein	CDR3 DNA
few	TRBD2	TRBV18	TRBJ2-2	CASSPFLAGEGHAGELFF	TGTGCCAGCTCACCATTCCTAGCGGGAGAAGGGCACGCCGGGGAGCTGTTTTTT
.	.	TRBV19	TRBJ2-6	CASSIDKSSGANVLTF	TGTGCCAGTAGTATAGATAAGAGCTCTGGGGCCAACGTCCTGACTTTC
.	.	TRBV7-8	TRBJ2-1	CASSLYRQGSYNEQFF	TGTGCCAGCAGCTTATATAGGCAGGGGTCCTACAATGAGCAGTTCTTC
.	TRBD1	TRBV29-1	TRBJ1-1	CSASQGKDTEAFF	TGCAGCGCATCACAGGGGAAGGACACTGAAGCTTTCTTT
.	TRBD2	TRBV25-1	TRBJ2-5	CASSVLAGASRETQYF	TGTGCCAGCAGTGTCTTAGCGGGAGCCTCCAGAGAGACCCAGTACTTC
once	TRBD2	TRBV7-4	TRBJ2-1	CARTLAGAPLHEQFF	TGTGCTAGAACGCTAGCGGGAGCGCCGTTACATGAGCAGTTCTTC
many	.	TRBV3-1	TRBJ1-5	CASSQGRGDNQPQHF	TGTGCCAGCAGCCAAGGTAGGGGGGATAATCAGCCCCAGCATTTT
.	.	TRBV5-1	TRBJ2-1	CASSRGGGDEQFF	TGCGCCAGCAGCCGTGGGGGCGGAGATGAGCAGTTCTTC
.	.	TRBV28	TRBJ2-7	CASSSRGPSYEQYF	TGTGCCAGCAGTTCCCGCGGTCCCTCCTACGAGCAGTACTTC
once	TRBD2	TRBV18	TRBJ2-1	CASSPLAGGVNEQFF	TGTGCCAGCTCACCCTTAGCGGGAGGTGTCAATGAGCAGTTCTTC
few	.	TRBV19	TRBJ2-2	CASTAGTANTGELFF	TGTGCCAGTACCGCCGGGACGGCGAACACCGGGGAGCTGTTTTTT
.	TRBD2	TRBV7-9	TRBJ2-1	CASSQGLATVSEQFF	TGTGCCAGCAGCCAAGGACTAGCGACGGTCAGCGAGCAGTTCTTC
.	.	TRBV9	TRBJ1-1	CASSAGPLLNTEAFF	TGTGCCAGCAGCGCAGGCCCGCTACTAAACACTGAAGCTTTCTTT
many	.	TRBV7-6	TRBJ2-7	CASSLEGGSTYEQYF	TGTGCCAGCAGCTTAGAAGGGGGTAGCACCTACGAGCAGTACTTC
few	.	TRBV7-2	TRBJ2-7	CASSQSRSYEQYF	TGTGCCAGCAGCCAGTCCAGGTCCTACGAGCAGTACTTC